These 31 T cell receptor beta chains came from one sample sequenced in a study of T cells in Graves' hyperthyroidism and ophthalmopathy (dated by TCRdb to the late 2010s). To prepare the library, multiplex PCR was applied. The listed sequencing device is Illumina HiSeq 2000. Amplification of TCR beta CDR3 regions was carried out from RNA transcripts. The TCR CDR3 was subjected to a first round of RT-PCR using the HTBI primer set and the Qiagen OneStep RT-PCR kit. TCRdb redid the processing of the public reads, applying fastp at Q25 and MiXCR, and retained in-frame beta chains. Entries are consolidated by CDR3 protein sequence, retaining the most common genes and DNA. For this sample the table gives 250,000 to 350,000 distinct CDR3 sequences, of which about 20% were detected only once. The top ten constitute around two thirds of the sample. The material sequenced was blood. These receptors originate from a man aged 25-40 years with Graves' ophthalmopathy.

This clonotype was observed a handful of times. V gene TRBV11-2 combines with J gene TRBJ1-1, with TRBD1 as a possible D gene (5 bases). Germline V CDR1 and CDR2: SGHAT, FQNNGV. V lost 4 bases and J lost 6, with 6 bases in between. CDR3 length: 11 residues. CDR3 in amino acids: CASSSTAEAFF. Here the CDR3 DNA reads TGTGCCAGCAGCTCGACAGCTGAAGCTTTCTTT.

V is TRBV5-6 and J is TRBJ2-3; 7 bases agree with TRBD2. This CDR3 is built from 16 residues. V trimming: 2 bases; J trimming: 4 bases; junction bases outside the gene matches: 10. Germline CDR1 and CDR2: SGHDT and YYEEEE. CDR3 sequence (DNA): TGTGCCAGCAGCTTCTGGCGTGCGGGGAGGGCAGATACGCAGTATTTT. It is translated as CASSFWRAGRADTQYF.

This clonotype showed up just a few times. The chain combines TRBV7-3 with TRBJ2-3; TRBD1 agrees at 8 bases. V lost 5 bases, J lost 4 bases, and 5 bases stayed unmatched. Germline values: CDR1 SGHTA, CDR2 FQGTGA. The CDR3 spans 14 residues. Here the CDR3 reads CASSQGASSDTQYF. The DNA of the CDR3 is TGTGCCAGCAGCCAGGGGGCGTCATCAGATACGCAGTATTTT.

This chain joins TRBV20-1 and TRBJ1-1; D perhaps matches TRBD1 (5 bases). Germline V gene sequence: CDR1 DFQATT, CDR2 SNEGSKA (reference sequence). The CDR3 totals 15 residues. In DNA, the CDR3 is TGCAATGCCTATGACCGGGACCTGGTAAACACTGAAGCTTTCTTT. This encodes CNAYDRDLVNTEAFF.

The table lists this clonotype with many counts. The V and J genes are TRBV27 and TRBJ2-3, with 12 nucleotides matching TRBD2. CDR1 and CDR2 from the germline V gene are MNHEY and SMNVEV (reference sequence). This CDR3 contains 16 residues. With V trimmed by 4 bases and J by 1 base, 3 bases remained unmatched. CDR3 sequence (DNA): TGTGCCAGCAGTTCCAGACTAGCGGGGGGCACAGATACGCAGTATTTT. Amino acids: CASSSRLAGGTDTQYF.

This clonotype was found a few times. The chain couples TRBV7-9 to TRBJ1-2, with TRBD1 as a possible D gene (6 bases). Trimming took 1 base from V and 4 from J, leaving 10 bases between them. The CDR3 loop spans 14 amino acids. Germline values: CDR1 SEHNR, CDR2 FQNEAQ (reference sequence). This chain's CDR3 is CASSLVGTSYGYTF. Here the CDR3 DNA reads TGTGCCAGCAGCTTAGTCGGGACATCCTATGGCTACACCTTC.

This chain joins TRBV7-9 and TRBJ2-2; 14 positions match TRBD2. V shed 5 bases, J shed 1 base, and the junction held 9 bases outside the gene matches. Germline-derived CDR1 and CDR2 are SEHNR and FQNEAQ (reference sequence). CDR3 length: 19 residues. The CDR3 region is CASSTPGLAGEGNTGELFF. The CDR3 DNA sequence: TGTGCCAGCAGCACCCCGGGACTAGCGGGAGAGGGGAACACCGGGGAGCTGTTTTTT.

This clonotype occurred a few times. The CDR3 region is CSASPLAGPKVDTDTQYF. In DNA form, the CDR3 reads TGCAGTGCTAGTCCGCTAGCGGGTCCGAAGGTGGACACAGATACGCAGTATTTT. The chain joins TRBV20-1 to TRBJ2-3; 8 bases line up with TRBD2. This CDR3 spans 18 amino acids. With V trimmed by 3 bases and J by 2 bases, 16 bases remained unmatched. Germline V gives CDR1 DFQATT, CDR2 SNEGSKA (reference sequence).

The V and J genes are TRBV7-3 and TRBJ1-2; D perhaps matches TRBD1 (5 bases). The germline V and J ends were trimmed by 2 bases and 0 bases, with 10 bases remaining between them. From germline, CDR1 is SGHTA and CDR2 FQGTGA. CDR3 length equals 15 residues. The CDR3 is CASSLGAETNYGYTF. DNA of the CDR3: TGTGCCAGCAGCTTAGGGGCAGAAACTAACTATGGCTACACCTTC.

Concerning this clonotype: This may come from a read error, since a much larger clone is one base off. The CDR3 DNA sequence: TGTGCCAGCAGCCAAGCTCCGGGACTCCCGGCGAGGGAGCAGTACTTC. Encoded protein: CASSQAPGLPAREQYF. This sequence joins TRBV14 and TRBJ2-7; TRBD2 might be the D (6 bases). The CDR3 is 16 amino acids. The ends were cut back, 1 base at V and 7 bases at J, with 20 bases in the middle. The germline gives CDR1 SGHDN, CDR2 FVKESK. The full variable domain, rest sourced from reference TRBV14 and TRBJ2-7, is EAGVTQFPSHSVIEKGQTVTLRCDPISGHDNLYWYRRVMGKEIKFLLHFVKESKQDESGMPNNRFLAERTGGTYSTLKVQPAELEDSGVYFCASSQAPGLPAREQYFGPGTRLTVT.

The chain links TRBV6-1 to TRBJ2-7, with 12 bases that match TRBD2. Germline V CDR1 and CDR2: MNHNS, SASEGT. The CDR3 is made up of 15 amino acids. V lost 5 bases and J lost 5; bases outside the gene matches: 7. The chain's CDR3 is CASSTPTSGGDEQYF. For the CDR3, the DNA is TGTGCCAGCAGTACGCCGACTAGCGGGGGTGACGAGCAGTACTTC.

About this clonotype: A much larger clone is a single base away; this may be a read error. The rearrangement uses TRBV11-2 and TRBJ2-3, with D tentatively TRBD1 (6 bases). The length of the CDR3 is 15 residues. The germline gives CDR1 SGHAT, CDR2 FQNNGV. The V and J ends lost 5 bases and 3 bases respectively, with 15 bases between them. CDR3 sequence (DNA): TGTGCCAGCAGCGTAGCCCCAGGGGCTACAGATACGCAGTATTTT. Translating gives CASSVAPGATDTQYF.

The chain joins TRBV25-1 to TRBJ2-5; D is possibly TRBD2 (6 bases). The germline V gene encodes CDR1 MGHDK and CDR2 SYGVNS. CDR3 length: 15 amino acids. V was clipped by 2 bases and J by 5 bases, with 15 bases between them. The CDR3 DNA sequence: TGTGCCAGCAGTGAACTGGAGGGACGCGGTGAGACCCAGTACTTC. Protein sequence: CASSELEGRGETQYF. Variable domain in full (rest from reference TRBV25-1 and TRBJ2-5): EADIYQTPRYLVIGTGKKITLECSQTMGHDKMYWYQQDPGMELHLIHYSYGVNSTEKGDLSSESTVSRIRTEHFPLTLESARPSHTSQYLCASSELEGRGETQYFGPGTRLLVL.

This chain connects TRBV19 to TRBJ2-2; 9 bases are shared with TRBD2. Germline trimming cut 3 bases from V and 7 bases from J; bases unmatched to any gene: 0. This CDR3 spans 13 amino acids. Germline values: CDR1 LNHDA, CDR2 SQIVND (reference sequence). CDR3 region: CASSMTSGGELFF. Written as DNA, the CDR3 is TGTGCCAGTAGTATGACTAGCGGCGGGGAGCTGTTTTTT. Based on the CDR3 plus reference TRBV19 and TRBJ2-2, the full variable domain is DGGITQSPKYLFRKEGQNVTLSCEQNLNHDAMYWYRQDPGQGLRLIYYSQIVNDFQKGDIAEGYSVSREKKESFPLTVTSAQKNPTAFYLCASSMTSGGELFFGEGSRLTVL.

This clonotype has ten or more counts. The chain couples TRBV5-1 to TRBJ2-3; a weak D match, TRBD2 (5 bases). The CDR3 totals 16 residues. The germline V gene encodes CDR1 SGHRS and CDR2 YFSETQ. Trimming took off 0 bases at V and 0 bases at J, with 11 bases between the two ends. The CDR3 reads CASSLGVAISTDTQYF. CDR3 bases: TGCGCCAGCAGCTTGGGGGTAGCGATCAGCACAGATACGCAGTATTTT.

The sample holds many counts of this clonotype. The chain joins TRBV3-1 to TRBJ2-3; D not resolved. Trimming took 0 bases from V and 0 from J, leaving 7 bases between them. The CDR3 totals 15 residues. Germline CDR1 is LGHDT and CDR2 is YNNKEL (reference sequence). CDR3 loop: CASSQDPASTDTQYF. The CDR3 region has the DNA TGTGCCAGCAGCCAAGATCCGGCTAGCACAGATACGCAGTATTTT.

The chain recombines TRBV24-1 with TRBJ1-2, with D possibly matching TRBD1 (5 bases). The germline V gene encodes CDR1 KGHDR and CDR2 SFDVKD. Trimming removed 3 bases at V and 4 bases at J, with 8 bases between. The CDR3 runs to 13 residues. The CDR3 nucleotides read TGTGCCACCAGTGATGGGACCTTCTATGGCTACACCTTC. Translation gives CATSDGTFYGYTF.

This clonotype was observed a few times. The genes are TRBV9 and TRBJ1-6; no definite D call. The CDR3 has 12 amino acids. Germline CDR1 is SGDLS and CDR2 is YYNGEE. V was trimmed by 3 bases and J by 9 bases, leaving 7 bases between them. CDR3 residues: CASSAMGSPLHF. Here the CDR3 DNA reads TGTGCCAGCAGCGCAATGGGTTCACCCCTCCACTTT.

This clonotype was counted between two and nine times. This CDR3 reads CASSHPGQGSYNEQFF. For the CDR3, the DNA is TGTGCCAGCAGCCACCCTGGACAGGGCTCCTACAATGAGCAGTTCTTC. This rearrangement joins TRBV11-2 to TRBJ2-1; 8 nucleotides match TRBD1. The ends lost 5 bases at V and 0 bases at J; junction bases unmatched: 6. This CDR3 is built from 16 residues. Germline V gene sequence: CDR1 SGHAT, CDR2 FQNNGV.

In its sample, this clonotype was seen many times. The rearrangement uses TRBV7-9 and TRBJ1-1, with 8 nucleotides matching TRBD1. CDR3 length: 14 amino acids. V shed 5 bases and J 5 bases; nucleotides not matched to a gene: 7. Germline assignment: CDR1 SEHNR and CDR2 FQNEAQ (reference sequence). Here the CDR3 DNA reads TGTGCCAGCAGCCCGCAGGGGGCACGTACTGAAGCTTTCTTT. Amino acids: CASSPQGARTEAFF.

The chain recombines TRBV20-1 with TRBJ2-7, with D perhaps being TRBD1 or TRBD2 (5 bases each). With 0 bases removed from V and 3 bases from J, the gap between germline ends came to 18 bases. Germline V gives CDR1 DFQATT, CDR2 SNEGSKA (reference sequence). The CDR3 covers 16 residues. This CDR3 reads CSARDRPSGRSYEQYF. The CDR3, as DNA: TGCAGTGCTAGAGATAGGCCATCGGGACGAAGCTACGAGCAGTACTTC.

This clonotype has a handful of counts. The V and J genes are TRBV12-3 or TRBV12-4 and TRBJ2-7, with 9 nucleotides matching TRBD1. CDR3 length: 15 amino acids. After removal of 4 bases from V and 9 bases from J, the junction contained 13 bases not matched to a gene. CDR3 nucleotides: TGTGCCAGCAGTTCTGGGGACAGGGACCCCCAAGGGCAGTACTTC. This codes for CASSSGDRDPQGQYF.

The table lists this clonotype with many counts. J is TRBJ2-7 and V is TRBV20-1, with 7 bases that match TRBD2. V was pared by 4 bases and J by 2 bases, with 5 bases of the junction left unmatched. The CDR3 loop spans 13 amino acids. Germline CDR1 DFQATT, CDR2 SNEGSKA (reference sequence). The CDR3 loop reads CSATLALTYEQYF. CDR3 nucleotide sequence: TGCAGTGCTACACTAGCGCTCACCTACGAGCAGTACTTC.

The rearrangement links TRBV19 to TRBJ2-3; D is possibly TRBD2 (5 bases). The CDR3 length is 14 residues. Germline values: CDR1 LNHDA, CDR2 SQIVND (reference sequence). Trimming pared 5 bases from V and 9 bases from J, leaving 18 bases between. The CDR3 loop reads CASSRRRSPATQYF. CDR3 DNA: TGTGCCAGTAGTCGGAGGCGGAGTCCGGCCACGCAGTATTTT.

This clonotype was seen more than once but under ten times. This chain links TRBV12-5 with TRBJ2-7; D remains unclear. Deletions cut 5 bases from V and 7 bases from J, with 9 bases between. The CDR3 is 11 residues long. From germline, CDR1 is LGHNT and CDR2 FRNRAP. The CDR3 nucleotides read TGTGCTAGTGGTCTCCAAAGGGAGCAGTACTTC. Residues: CASGLQREQYF. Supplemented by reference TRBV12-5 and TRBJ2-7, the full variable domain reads DARVTQTPRHKVTEMGQEVTMRCQPILGHNTVFWYRQTMMQGLELLAYFRNRAPLDDSGMPKDRFSAEMPDATLATLKIQPSEPRDSAVYFCASGLQREQYFGPGTRLTVT.

The CDR3 reads CASSRASYNEQFF. The CDR3 DNA sequence: TGTGCCAGCAGTCGCGCTTCATACAATGAGCAGTTCTTC. The chain is built from TRBV27 and TRBJ2-1, with D uncertain. CDR1 and CDR2 (germline): MNHEY, SMNVEV (reference sequence). The CDR3 runs to 13 residues. The V gene lost 5 bases and the J gene lost 4 bases, with 9 bases spanning the gap.

The CDR3 DNA reads TGCAGCGTTGAGCGTGCAGGGAGTCCCTACGAGCAGTTCTTC. It yields the protein CSVERAGSPYEQFF. The chain links TRBV29-1 to TRBJ2-1; D is perhaps TRBD1 or TRBD2 (5 bases each). CDR3 length: 14 amino acids. CDR1 SQVTM and CDR2 ANQGSEA come from the germline V gene. Between the trimmed V and J ends, which lost 3 bases and 10 bases, there was a span of 19 bases.

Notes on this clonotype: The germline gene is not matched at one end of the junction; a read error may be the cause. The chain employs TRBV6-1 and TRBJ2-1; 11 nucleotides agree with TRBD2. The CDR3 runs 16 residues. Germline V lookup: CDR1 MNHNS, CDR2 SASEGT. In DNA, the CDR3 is TGTGCCTGCAGGCTAGCGGGAGGCCGCTCCTACAATGAGCAGTTCTTC. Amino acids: CACRLAGGRSYNEQFF.

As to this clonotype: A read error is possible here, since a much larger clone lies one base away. CDR3 nucleotide sequence: TGCGCCAGCAGCTTGATTTCGGGACAGGGAGGAGGCGAGCAGGACTTC. Amino acids: CASSLISGQGGGEQDF. The V call is TRBV5-1, the J call TRBJ2-7, with 9 positions matching TRBD1. Germline CDR1 and CDR2: SGHRS and YFSETQ. CDR3 size: 16 residues. The variable domain in full, with the rest retrieved from reference TRBV5-1 and TRBJ2-7, is KAGVTQTPRYLIKTRGQQVTLSCSPISGHRSVSWYQQTPGQGLQFLFEYFSETQRNKGNFPGRFSGRQFSNSRSEMNVSTLELGDSALYLCASSLISGQGGGEQDFGPGTRLTVT.

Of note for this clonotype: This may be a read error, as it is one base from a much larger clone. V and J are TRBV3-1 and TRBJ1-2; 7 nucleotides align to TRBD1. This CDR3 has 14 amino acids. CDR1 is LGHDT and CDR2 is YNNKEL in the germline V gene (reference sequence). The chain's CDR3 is CAGSRQGEVYGYTF. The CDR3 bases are TGTGCCGGCAGCCGACAGGGAGAGGTCTATGGCTACACCTTC.

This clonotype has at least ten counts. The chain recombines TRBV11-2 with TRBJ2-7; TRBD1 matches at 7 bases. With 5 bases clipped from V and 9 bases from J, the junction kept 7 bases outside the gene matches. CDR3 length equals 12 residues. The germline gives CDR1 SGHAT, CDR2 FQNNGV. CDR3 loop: CASSLQGMGQYF. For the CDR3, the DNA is TGTGCCAGCAGCCTACAGGGGATGGGGCAGTACTTC.